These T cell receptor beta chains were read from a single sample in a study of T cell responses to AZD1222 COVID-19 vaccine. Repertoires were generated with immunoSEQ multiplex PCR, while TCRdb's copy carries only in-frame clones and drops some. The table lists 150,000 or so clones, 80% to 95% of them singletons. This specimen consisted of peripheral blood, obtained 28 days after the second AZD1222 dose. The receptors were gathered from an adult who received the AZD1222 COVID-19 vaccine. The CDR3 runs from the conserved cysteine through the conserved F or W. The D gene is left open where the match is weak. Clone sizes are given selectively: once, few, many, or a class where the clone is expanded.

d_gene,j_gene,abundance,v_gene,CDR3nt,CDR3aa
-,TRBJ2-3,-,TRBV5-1,TGCGCCAGCAGCTTGGGACAGGTAGTTACAGATACGCAGTATTTT,CASSLGQVVTDTQYF
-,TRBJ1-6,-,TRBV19,TGTGCCAGTAGTATGACAGCGAGCTCCTATAATTCACCCCTCCACTTT,CASSMTASSYNSPLHF
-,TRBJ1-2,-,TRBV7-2,TGTGCCAGCAGCTTACAGGGGAACTATGGCTACACCTTC,CASSLQGNYGYTF
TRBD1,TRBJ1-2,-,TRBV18,TGTGCCAGCTCACCTTACGCCAGGCGACAGGGGGCGGGCTACACCTTC,CASSPYARRQGAGYTF
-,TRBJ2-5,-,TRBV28,TGTGCCAGCAGTTCACCCAAGGGCGGAAAAAAAGAGACCCAGTACTTC,CASSSPKGGKKETQYF
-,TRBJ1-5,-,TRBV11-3,TGTGCCAGCAGCTTAGGCCCGAAGGGGAGGAGGGTATGGAGACCCCAGCATTTT,CASSLGPKGRRVWRPQHF
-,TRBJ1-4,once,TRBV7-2,TGTGCCAGCAGCTTAGGGCGACAGGCTAATGAAAAACTGTTTTTT,CASSLGRQANEKLFF
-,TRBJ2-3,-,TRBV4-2,TGTGCCACGCGAAGGACGGGGCTAGCGATCACAGATACGCAGTATTTT,CATRRTGLAITDTQYF
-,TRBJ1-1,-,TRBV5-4,TGTGCCAGCAGCTTGTGGGTGAACACTGAAGCTTTCTTT,CASSLWVNTEAFF
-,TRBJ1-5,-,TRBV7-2,TGTGCCAGCAGCTTAGCGGGGCCTACGGTGGCGCCCCAGCATTTT,CASSLAGPTVAPQHF
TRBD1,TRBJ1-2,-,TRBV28,TGTGCCAGCAGGCCCGGGACAGTAGCTAACTATGGCTACACCTTC,CASRPGTVANYGYTF
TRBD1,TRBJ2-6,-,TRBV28,TGTGCCAGCAGTAACCCGGACAGGGCTTTTGGGGCCAACGTCCTGACTTTC,CASSNPDRAFGANVLTF
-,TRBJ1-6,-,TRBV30,TGTGCCTGGAGTTTGAGCTCCTATAATTCACCCCTCCACTTT,CAWSLSSYNSPLHF
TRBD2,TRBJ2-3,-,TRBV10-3,TGTGCCATCAGTGTGGTAGCGGGGTTGACAGATACGCAGTATTTT,CAISVVAGLTDTQYF
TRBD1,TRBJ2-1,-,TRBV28,TGTGCCAGCAGCCCCGGGACAGGGGCTTACAATGAGCAGTTCTTC,CASSPGTGAYNEQFF
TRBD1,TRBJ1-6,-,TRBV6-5,TGTGCCAGCAGCATGAGACAGGGCGGGAATTCACCCCTCCACTTT,CASSMRQGGNSPLHF